This TCR beta chain is drawn from a study of T cell repertoires in cytomegalovirus infection (dated by TCRdb to between 2018 and 2021). The study in broad terms: Because public TCR beta signatures pointed to carriage of CMV infection together with the matching HLA type, the HLA type of each donor mattered for the analysis. The study at large found these results: Carriers of CMV infection plus the relevant HLA type were discriminated by the cumulative frequency of public TCR beta family members in the study cohort and in an independent roughly 320-donor cohort. The ex vivo response was dominated by HLA-C-restricted CMV-specific TCR beta clonotypes, and the single most frequent clonotype in two of eight donors was supplied by these HLA-C-restricted clonotypes.

The CDR3 contains 21 residues, cysteine and phenylalanine counted. Here the CDR3 DNA is all that survives: 63 bases in frame from base 1. V loses 2 bases at its end and J loses 1 base; junction bases beyond the gene matches: 20. CDR1 and CDR2 (SGHVS, FNYEAQ) derive from the germline V gene. This clonotype occurred many times. Its target antigen remains unknown. No much larger clone exists at a distance of one base, and base qualities are not known. The run used an Illumina HiSeq 1500. TCRdb ran its own pipeline on the public reads, namely fastp trimming at Q25 and MiXCR clone calling, and kept in-frame beta chains. Entries are consolidated by CDR3 protein sequence, retaining the most common genes and DNA. The sample table shows about 180,000 distinct CDR3 sequences, and 15% to 20% are seen once. Almost 25% of the sample comes from the top ten.

The sequencing sample was made of CD8+ T cells from PBMCs. This sequence originates from a human donor in good health (CMV status not recorded). Some clones in this sample may be carry-over from other donors' samples. This receptor chain uses TRBV7-6 and TRBJ1-1; the central 9 bases match TRBD1. The nucleotides are TGTGCCAGCAGCTTAAATGGGGGGGGCCGATCGGGACAGGGCGGGAACACTGAAGCTTTCTTT. Its product reads: CASSLNGGGRSGQGGNTEAFF.